A single sample is the source of the 25 T cell receptor beta chains below, sequenced in a study of PD-1 blockade in classical Hodgkin lymphoma (dated by TCRdb to between 2020 and 2021). The library was generated by the immunoSEQ multiplex PCR assay. TCRdb holds this immuneACCESS table with in-frame rearrangements only. Some clones are missing; in checked studies, unresolved V genes explain under half, and the rest has no known cause. The sample records around 60,000 clones, over 85% of which are singletons. The ten largest clones take up around 8% of the sample. Read against the paper, the sample's time point label means: cycle 4 day 1 (C4D1), after 5 to 7 weeks of nivolumab. Relapse after autologous stem cell transplantation had occurred in all trial patients, and cohorts A, B and C were distinguished by prior brentuximab vedotin exposure. The source material was peripheral blood mononuclear cells (PBMCs), sampled before the fourth cycle of nivolumab. These receptors all stem from a human donor with classical Hodgkin lymphoma.

V is TRBV7-9 and J is TRBJ2-5; D might be TRBD1 or TRBD2, each matching 5 bases. The CDR3 length is 15 residues. In germline, CDR1 is SEHNR, CDR2 FQNEAQ (reference sequence). V was cut by 0 bases and J by 2 bases, with 10 bases left in between. CDR3 DNA sequence: TGTGCCAGCAGCTTAGCGCTCAGGGAGCAAGAGACCCAGTACTTC. It is translated as CASSLALREQETQYF.

This chain joins TRBV5-1 and TRBJ2-1; 8 nucleotides line up with TRBD1. Germline V CDR1 and CDR2: SGHRS, YFSETQ. V lost 4 bases and J lost 4; bases outside the gene matches: 10. The CDR3 is 16 amino acids. CDR3 DNA: TGCGCCAGCAGCGCGACAGGGGACAGAAAATACAATGAGCAGTTCTTC. It encodes CASSATGDRKYNEQFF.

The rearrangement joins TRBV15 to TRBJ2-5, with 16 positions matching TRBD2. Trimming removed 0 bases from V and 0 bases from J; junction bases left unmatched: 4. The CDR3 runs to 19 residues. CDR1 and CDR2 (germline): LNHNV, YYDKDF (reference sequence). CDR3 DNA: TGTGCCACCAGCAGAGACAGGGGACTAGCGGGAGGGTACCAAGAGACCCAGTACTTC. Its translation is CATSRDRGLAGGYQETQYF.

The chain links TRBV28 to TRBJ1-5, with 10 bases fitting TRBD1. Germline V gives CDR1 MDHEN, CDR2 SYDVKM. Germline trimming cut 5 bases from V and 7 bases from J; bases unmatched to any gene: 8. The CDR3 runs to 15 residues. CDR3 nucleotide sequence: TGTGCCAGCAGTCCTTTAGGACAGGGGGGCCAGCCCCAGCATTTT. Protein sequence: CASSPLGQGGQPQHF.

The chain recombines TRBV2 with TRBJ2-7; 11 bases match TRBD2. CDR1 and CDR2 (germline): SNHLY, FYNNEI. Losses at the gene ends were 8 bases for V and 9 bases for J; bases not matched to a gene: 15. The CDR3 has 15 residues. CDR3 amino acids: CASGSPSSGRSRQYF. CDR3 bases: TGTGCCAGCGGGTCCCCCTCTAGCGGGAGGTCTCGGCAGTACTTC.

The V and J genes are TRBV5-1 and TRBJ2-7, with unresolved D. Germline V gene lookup returns CDR1 SGHRS and CDR2 YFSETQ. Trimming removed 1 base from V and 0 bases from J, with 5 bases in between. The CDR3 is 13 residues long. The CDR3 bases are TGCGCCAGCAGCTTGCGCGACTCCTACGAGCAGTACTTC. This sequence encodes CASSLRDSYEQYF.

The genes are TRBV7-9 and TRBJ2-1, with TRBD2 matching over 11 bases. Trimming at V came to 1 base and at J to 4 bases, leaving 6 bases not matched to a gene. Germline V gene sequence: CDR1 SEHNR, CDR2 FQNEAQ (reference sequence). The CDR3 sequence is 17 residues long. This CDR3 reads CASSLVGLAGLYNEQFF. CDR3 sequence (DNA): TGTGCCAGCAGCTTAGTTGGACTAGCGGGCTTGTACAATGAGCAGTTCTTC.

The gene calls are TRBV7-9 and TRBJ2-3; D is perhaps TRBD1 or TRBD2 (6 bases each). The V end lost 5 bases, the J end lost 2 bases, and 14 bases lay between the germline ends. CDR3 length: 15 amino acids. From germline, CDR1 is SEHNR and CDR2 FQNEAQ (reference sequence). The CDR3 loop reads CASSPGDSHTDTQYF. CDR3 bases: TGTGCCAGCAGCCCAGGGGACTCCCACACAGATACGCAGTATTTT. The entire variable domain, with the rest obtained from reference TRBV7-9 and TRBJ2-3, is as follows: DTGVSQNPRHKITKRGQNVTFRCDPISEHNRLYWYRQTLGQGPEFLTYFQNEAQLEKSRLLSDRFSAERPKGSFSTLEIQRTEQGDSAMYLCASSPGDSHTDTQYFGPGTRLTVL.

V gene TRBV4-2 combines with J gene TRBJ2-4; either TRBD1 or TRBD2 may supply D (6 bases each). V lost 4 bases, J lost 9 bases, and 10 bases lay in between. Germline loops: CDR1 LGHNA, CDR2 YNFKEQ. The CDR3 has 12 residues. The CDR3 spells CASSLQGGIQYF. CDR3 bases: TGTGCCAGCAGCCTACAGGGAGGCATTCAGTACTTC.

V is TRBV5-1 and J is TRBJ2-3, with a possible D match to TRBD1 (6 bases). Germline V lookup: CDR1 SGHRS, CDR2 YFSETQ. The CDR3 has 15 residues. Trimming took 0 bases from V and 4 from J, leaving 12 bases between them. Here the CDR3 reads CASSLVRGMPDTQYF. CDR3 nucleotides: TGCGCCAGCAGCTTGGTTAGGGGGATGCCAGATACGCAGTATTTT. Using reference TRBV5-1 and TRBJ2-3 for the parts outside the CDR3, the full variable domain is KAGVTQTPRYLIKTRGQQVTLSCSPISGHRSVSWYQQTPGQGLQFLFEYFSETQRNKGNFPGRFSGRQFSNSRSEMNVSTLELGDSALYLCASSLVRGMPDTQYFGPGTRLTVL.

V gene TRBV5-4 combines with J gene TRBJ2-1; 7 nucleotides match TRBD2. CDR3 length: 15 residues. The V gene end was trimmed by 6 bases and the J gene end by 6 bases; junction bases not matched to a gene: 12. CDR1 is SGHNT, CDR2 YYREEE, per germline (reference sequence). This CDR3 is CASISGGDETNEQFF. CDR3 sequence (DNA): TGTGCCAGCATCTCTGGGGGGGACGAGACCAATGAGCAGTTCTTC.

The CDR3 loop is CASERGSGGETQYF. The CDR3 DNA follows: TGTGCCAGCGAGCGGGGGTCCGGGGGGGAGACCCAGTACTTC. J is TRBJ2-5 and V is TRBV6-1, with TRBD2 matching 8 bases. The J segment lost 5 bases and the V segment lost 8 bases, leaving 10 bases of the junction unmatched. Per the germline V gene, CDR1 is MNHNS and CDR2 is SASEGT. CDR3 size: 14 residues.

V gene TRBV18 combines with J gene TRBJ2-7; possible D gene TRBD2, 6 bases. The V gene lost 6 bases and the J gene lost 6 bases, with 24 bases spanning the gap. The CDR3 sequence is 16 residues long. CDR1 is KGHSH, CDR2 LQKENI, per germline. The CDR3 nucleotides read TGTGCCAGCTCCTCGACGTCCGGGACTCGTCTTCTCGAGCAGTACTTC. Amino acid sequence: CASSSTSGTRLLEQYF. Based on the CDR3 plus reference TRBV18 and TRBJ2-7, the full variable domain is NAGVMQNPRHLVRRRGQEARLRCSPMKGHSHVYWYRQLPEEGLKFMVYLQKENIIDESGMPKERFSAEFPKEGPSILRIQQVVRGDSAAYFCASSSTSGTRLLEQYFGPGTRLTVT.

The chain has TRBV28 and TRBJ2-7; 8 nucleotides align to TRBD2. V shed 6 bases, J shed 3 bases, and the junction held 4 bases outside the gene matches. This CDR3 region has 13 residues. Germline CDR1 and CDR2: MDHEN and SYDVKM. CDR3 DNA: TGTGCCAGCAGACCTGGGACTAGCTACGAGCAGTACTTC. The encoded protein is CASRPGTSYEQYF.

V usage is TRBV7-8 and J usage is TRBJ2-1, with 7 bases lining up with TRBD1. Germline V gene data show CDR1 as SGHVS and CDR2 as FQNEAQ. V lost 4 bases, J lost 6 bases, and 6 bases stayed unmatched. CDR3 length: 14 amino acids. CDR3 nucleotide sequence: TGTGCCAGCAGCTCCCATAACAGGGGCAATGAGCAGTTCTTC. Translation: CASSSHNRGNEQFF.

The V gene is TRBV19, the J gene TRBJ2-6; TRBD1 is a possible D gene (5 bases). The CDR3 length is 16 residues. With 5 bases removed from V and 2 bases from J, the gap between germline ends came to 13 bases. Germline V lookup: CDR1 LNHDA, CDR2 SQIVND (reference sequence). CDR3 in amino acids: CASSLQGKAGANVLTF. The CDR3 DNA sequence: TGTGCCAGTAGTTTGCAGGGAAAAGCTGGGGCCAACGTCCTGACTTTC.

The gene calls are TRBV2 and TRBJ1-2; perhaps TRBD1 as D (6 bases). The V and J ends lost 8 bases and 8 bases respectively, with 18 bases between them. The CDR3 has 13 residues. Germline-derived CDR1 and CDR2 are SNHLY and FYNNEI. CDR3 region: CASPKGGDGGYTF. Here the CDR3 DNA reads TGTGCCAGCCCGAAGGGGGGGGATGGCGGCTACACCTTC.

J is TRBJ2-1 and V is TRBV18; TRBD2 matches 12 bases. From germline, CDR1 is KGHSH and CDR2 LQKENI. The CDR3 spans 15 residues. V gave up 6 bases and J gave up 6 bases; unmatched junction bases: 6. The CDR3 protein is CASSRTSGTLNEQFF. CDR3 coding DNA: TGTGCCAGCTCTCGGACTAGCGGGACCCTCAATGAGCAGTTCTTC.

This clone was picked up a small number of times. The chain couples TRBV6-5 to TRBJ1-1, with unresolved D. V was clipped by 5 bases and J by 4 bases, with 8 bases between them. This CDR3 comprises 12 residues. Germline CDR1 and CDR2: MNHEY and SVGAGI. CDR3 coding DNA: TGTGCCAGCAGTACCGGTGCCACTGAAGCTTTCTTT. It is translated as CASSTGATEAFF.

The gene calls are TRBV18 and TRBJ2-7; D not resolved. CDR3 length: 13 residues. CDR1 and CDR2 (germline): KGHSH, LQKENI. V was pared by 4 bases and J by 0 bases, with 7 bases between. CDR3 DNA sequence: TGTGCCAGCTCACGTATGAGCTCCTACGAGCAGTACTTC. This codes for CASSRMSSYEQYF.

CDR3 sequence: CSVEGNIPLGYTF. CDR3 bases: TGCAGCGTGGAGGGTAATATCCCACTAGGCTACACCTTC. The chain employs TRBV29-1 and TRBJ1-2, with no clear D. The CDR3 totals 13 residues. The ends were cut back, 6 bases at V and 8 bases at J, with 19 bases in the middle. CDR1 and CDR2 from the germline V gene are SQVTM and ANQGSEA.

This chain joins TRBV7-3 and TRBJ1-5, with D hard to call. This CDR3 spans 14 amino acids. V was cut by 2 bases and J by 3 bases, with 8 bases left in between. Germline V gene lookup returns CDR1 SGHTA and CDR2 FQGTGA. The CDR3 DNA follows: TGTGCCAGCAGCTTAGGCCAGTACAATCAGCCCCAGCATTTT. Encoded protein: CASSLGQYNQPQHF.

In this sample, this clone turned up once. This chain joins TRBV28 and TRBJ2-7; D ambiguous. V gave up 1 base and J gave up 2 bases, with 12 bases separating them. This CDR3 is built from 15 residues. Germline V gene sequence: CDR1 MDHEN, CDR2 SYDVKM. CDR3 nucleotide sequence: TGTGCCAGCAGTTTATCGTCCCATCAGGCCTACGAGCAGTACTTC. Encoded protein: CASSLSSHQAYEQYF.

The chain couples TRBV29-1 to TRBJ2-2; possible D gene TRBD2, 5 bases. The length of the CDR3 is 14 residues. Per germline, CDR1 SQVTM and CDR2 ANQGSEA. Trimming cost V 0 bases and J 4 bases, with 9 bases left between them. CDR3 loop: CSVEDWSGTGELFF. In DNA form, the CDR3 reads TGCAGCGTTGAAGACTGGAGCGGCACCGGGGAGCTGTTTTTT.

The chain links TRBV5-5 to TRBJ1-1; D is uncertain. This CDR3 has 11 amino acids. V lost 6 bases to trimming and J lost 1 base, with 4 bases between them. CDR1 and CDR2 (germline): SGHKS, YYEKEE (reference sequence). CDR3 DNA sequence: TGTGCCAGCATGGGGAACACTGAAGCTTTCTTT. Translating gives CASMGNTEAFF.